The 6 T cell receptor beta chains below come from one sample, sequenced in a study of blood T cell repertoires in COVID-19. Only in-frame clones appear in the TCRdb table, and some are missing; sequencing was by immunoSEQ multiplex PCR. The sample consists of around 310,000 clones, roughly 86% of them appearing once. The sequenced sample was PBMCs or T cells enriched from blood (not recorded which). The receptors shown here come from a woman in her twenties or thirties who had recovered from COVID-19.

The V and J genes are TRBV7-2 and TRBJ1-2, with TRBD1 as a possible D gene (5 bases). V gave up 5 bases and J gave up 2 bases, with 9 bases separating them. Germline CDR1 reads SGHTA; CDR2 reads FQGNSA. There are 13 residues in the CDR3. The CDR3, as DNA: TGTGCCAGCAGCCGACCAGGGAACTATGGCTACACCTTC. This encodes CASSRPGNYGYTF.

The chain links TRBV7-2 to TRBJ1-2; maybe TRBD1 (5 bases). V gave up 1 base and J gave up 6 bases, with 15 bases separating them. The CDR3 runs to 15 residues. Germline V CDR1 and CDR2: SGHTA, FQGNSA. DNA of the CDR3: TGTGCCAGCAGCTTAGAAGGCTGGGTCAGGGATGGCTACACCTTC. Translating gives CASSLEGWVRDGYTF.

The V call is TRBV16, the J call TRBJ2-5; 9 positions agree with TRBD1. The CDR3 covers 17 residues. V shed 2 bases, J shed 2 bases, and the junction held 9 bases outside the gene matches. Germline V lookup: CDR1 KGHSY, CDR2 FQNENV. This CDR3 is CASSQELGTGIQETQYF. DNA for the CDR3: TGTGCCAGCAGCCAAGAGTTGGGGACAGGGATACAAGAGACCCAGTACTTC. Based on the CDR3 plus reference TRBV16 and TRBJ2-5, the full variable domain is GEEVAQTPKHLVRGEGQKAKLYCAPIKGHSYVFWYQQVLKNEFKFLISFQNENVFDETGMPKERFSAKCLPNSPCSLEIQATKLEDSAVYFCASSQELGTGIQETQYFGPGTRLLVL.

The chain has TRBV9 and TRBJ1-2; 11 positions match TRBD1. CDR1 is SGDLS, CDR2 YYNGEE, per germline. V was pared by 5 bases and J by 6 bases, with 9 bases of the junction left unmatched. There are 15 residues in the CDR3. The CDR3 nucleotides read TGTGCCAGCAGGCTCGCACCGGGACAGGGGGATGGCTACACCTTC. As protein: CASRLAPGQGDGYTF.

This CDR3 reads CASGRGAPNYEQYF. Written as DNA, the CDR3 is TGTGCCAGCGGTCGGGGGGCACCCAACTACGAGCAGTACTTC. V gene TRBV6-5 combines with J gene TRBJ2-7; D perhaps matches TRBD2 (7 bases). V shed 8 bases and J shed 3 bases, with 17 bases lying between them. The length of the CDR3 is 14 residues. The V gene's germline CDR1 is MNHEY and CDR2 SVGAGI.

The V gene is TRBV25-1, the J gene TRBJ2-7; perhaps TRBD1 as D (5 bases). Germline V lookup: CDR1 MGHDK, CDR2 SYGVNS. V gave up 6 bases and J gave up 0 bases, with 9 bases separating them. This CDR3 is 13 amino acids long. CDR3 region: CASRSRASYEQYF. CDR3 sequence (DNA): TGTGCCAGCAGAAGCAGGGCCTCCTACGAGCAGTACTTC.